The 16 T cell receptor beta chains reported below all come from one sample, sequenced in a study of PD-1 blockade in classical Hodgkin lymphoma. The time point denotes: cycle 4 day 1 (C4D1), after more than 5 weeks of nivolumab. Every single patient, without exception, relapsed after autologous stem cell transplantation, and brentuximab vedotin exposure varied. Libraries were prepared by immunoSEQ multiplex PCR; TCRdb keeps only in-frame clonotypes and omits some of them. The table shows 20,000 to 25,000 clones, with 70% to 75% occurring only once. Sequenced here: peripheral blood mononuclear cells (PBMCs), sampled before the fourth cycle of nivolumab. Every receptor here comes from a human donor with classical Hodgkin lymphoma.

This CDR3 reads CASSFTLGLAGDNEQFF. As DNA, the CDR3 is TGTGCCAGCAGCTTTACCTTAGGGTTGGCGGGAGACAATGAGCAGTTCTTC. This chain joins TRBV11-2 and TRBJ2-1; 7 bases agree with TRBD2. The CDR3 totals 17 residues. The V gene end was trimmed by 3 bases and the J gene end by 5 bases; junction bases not matched to a gene: 13. Germline V gene sequence: CDR1 SGHAT, CDR2 FQNNGV.

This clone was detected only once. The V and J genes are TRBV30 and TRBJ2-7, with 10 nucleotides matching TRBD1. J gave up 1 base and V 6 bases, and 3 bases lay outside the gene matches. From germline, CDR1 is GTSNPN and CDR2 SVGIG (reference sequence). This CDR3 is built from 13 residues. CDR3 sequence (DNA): TGTGCCTGTGACAGGGGGCAATCCTACGAGCAGTACTTC. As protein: CACDRGQSYEQYF.

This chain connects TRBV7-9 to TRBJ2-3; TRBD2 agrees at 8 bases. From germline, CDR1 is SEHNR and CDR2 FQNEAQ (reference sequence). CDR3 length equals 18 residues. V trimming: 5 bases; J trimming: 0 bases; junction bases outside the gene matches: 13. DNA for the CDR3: TGTGCCAGCAGCGGGAGGGTCGGGAGGGCTTCTAGCACAGATACGCAGTATTTT. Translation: CASSGRVGRASSTDTQYF.

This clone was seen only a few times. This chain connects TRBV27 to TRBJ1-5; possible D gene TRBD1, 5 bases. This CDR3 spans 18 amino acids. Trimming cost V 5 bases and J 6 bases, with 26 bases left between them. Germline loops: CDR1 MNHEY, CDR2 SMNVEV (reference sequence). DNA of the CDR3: TGTGCCAGCAGTCCCGACGGACGGACATATGGAGGGGCTCAGCCCCAGCATTTT. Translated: CASSPDGRTYGGAQPQHF.

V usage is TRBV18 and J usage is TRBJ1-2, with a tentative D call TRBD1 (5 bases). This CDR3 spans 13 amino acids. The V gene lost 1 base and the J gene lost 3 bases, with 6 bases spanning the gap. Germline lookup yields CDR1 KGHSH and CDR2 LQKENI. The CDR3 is CASSPRGDYGYTF. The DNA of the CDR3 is TGTGCCAGCTCACCACGAGGGGACTATGGCTACACCTTC.

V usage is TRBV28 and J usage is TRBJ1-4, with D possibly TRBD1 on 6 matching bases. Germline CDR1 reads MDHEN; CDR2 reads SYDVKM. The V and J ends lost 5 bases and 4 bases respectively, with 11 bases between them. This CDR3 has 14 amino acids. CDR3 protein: CASSRTDNNEKLFF. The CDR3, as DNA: TGTGCCAGCAGTAGGACAGACAATAATGAAAAACTGTTTTTT.

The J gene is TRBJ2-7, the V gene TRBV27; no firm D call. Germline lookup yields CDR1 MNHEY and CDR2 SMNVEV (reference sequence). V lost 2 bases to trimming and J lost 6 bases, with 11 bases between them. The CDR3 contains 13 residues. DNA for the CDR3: TGTGCCAGCAGTTTAAGTAGGGCTTCCGAGCAGTACTTC. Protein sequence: CASSLSRASEQYF.

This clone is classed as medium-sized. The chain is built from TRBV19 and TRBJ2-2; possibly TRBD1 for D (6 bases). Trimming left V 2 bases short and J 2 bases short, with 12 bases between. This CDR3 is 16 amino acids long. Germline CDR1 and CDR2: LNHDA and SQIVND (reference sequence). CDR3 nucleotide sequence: TGTGCCAGTAGTATATCATGGGGGCTCAACACCGGGGAGCTGTTTTTT. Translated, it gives CASSISWGLNTGELFF.

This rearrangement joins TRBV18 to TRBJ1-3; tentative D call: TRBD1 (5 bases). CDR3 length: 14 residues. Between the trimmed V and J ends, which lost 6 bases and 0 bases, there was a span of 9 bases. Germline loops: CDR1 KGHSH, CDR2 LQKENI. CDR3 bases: TGTGCCAGCTCGGGCGGGACCTCTGGAAACACCATATATTTT. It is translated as CASSGGTSGNTIYF.

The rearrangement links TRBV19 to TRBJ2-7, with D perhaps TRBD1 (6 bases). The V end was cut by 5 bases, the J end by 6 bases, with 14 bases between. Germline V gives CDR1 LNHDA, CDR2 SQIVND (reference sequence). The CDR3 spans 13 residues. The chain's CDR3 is CASSQQGIAEQYF. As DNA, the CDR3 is TGTGCCAGTAGTCAGCAGGGGATTGCCGAGCAGTACTTC. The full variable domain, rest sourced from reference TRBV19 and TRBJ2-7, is DGGITQSPKYLFRKEGQNVTLSCEQNLNHDAMYWYRQDPGQGLRLIYYSQIVNDFQKGDIAEGYSVSREKKESFPLTVTSAQKNPTAFYLCASSQQGIAEQYFGPGTRLTVT.

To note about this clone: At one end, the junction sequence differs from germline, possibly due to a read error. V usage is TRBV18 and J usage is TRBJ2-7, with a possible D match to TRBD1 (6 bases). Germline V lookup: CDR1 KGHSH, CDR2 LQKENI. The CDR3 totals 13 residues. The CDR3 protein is CASSPRGGSEQYF. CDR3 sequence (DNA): TGTGCCAGCTCTCCACGAGGGGGAAGCGAGCAGTACTTC. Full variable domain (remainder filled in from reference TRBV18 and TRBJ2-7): NAGVMQNPRHLVRRRGQEARLRCSPMKGHSHVYWYRQLPEEGLKFMVYLQKENIIDESGMPKERFSAEFPKEGPSILRIQQVVRGDSAAYFCASSPRGGSEQYFGPGTRLTVT.

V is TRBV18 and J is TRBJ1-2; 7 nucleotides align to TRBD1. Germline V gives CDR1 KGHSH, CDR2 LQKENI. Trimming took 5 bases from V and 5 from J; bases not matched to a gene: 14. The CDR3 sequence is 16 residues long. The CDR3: CASSRNSPGTEYGYTF. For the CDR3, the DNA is TGTGCCAGCTCAAGAAACTCGCCCGGGACAGAGTATGGCTACACCTTC.

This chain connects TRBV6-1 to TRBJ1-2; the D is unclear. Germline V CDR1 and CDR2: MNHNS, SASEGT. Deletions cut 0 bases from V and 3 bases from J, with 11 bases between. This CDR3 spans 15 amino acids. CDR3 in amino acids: CASSEALARYYGYTF. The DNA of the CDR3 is TGTGCCAGCAGTGAAGCGCTGGCGAGGTACTATGGCTACACCTTC.

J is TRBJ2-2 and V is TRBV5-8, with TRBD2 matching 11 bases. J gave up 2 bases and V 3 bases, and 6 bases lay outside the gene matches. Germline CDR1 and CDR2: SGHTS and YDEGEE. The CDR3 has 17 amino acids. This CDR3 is CASSWGLAVINTGELFF. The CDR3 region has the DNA TGTGCCAGCAGCTGGGGACTAGCGGTAATAAACACCGGGGAGCTGTTTTTT.

CDR3 sequence (DNA): TGTGCCAGCAGCTCGACCGCGACTAGCGGGAGGAGCAATGAGCAGTTCTTC. The encoded protein is CASSSTATSGRSNEQFF. The rearrangement joins TRBV5-4 to TRBJ2-1; 13 bases agree with TRBD2. V was pared by 3 bases and J by 6 bases, with 9 bases of the junction left unmatched. The CDR3 has 17 residues. Germline-derived CDR1 and CDR2 are SGHNT and YYREEE (reference sequence).

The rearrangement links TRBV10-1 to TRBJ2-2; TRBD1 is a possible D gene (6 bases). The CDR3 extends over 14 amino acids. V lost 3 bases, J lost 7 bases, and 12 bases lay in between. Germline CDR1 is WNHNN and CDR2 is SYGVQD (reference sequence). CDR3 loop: CASSEPQGIGELFF. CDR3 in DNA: TGCGCCAGCAGTGAACCACAGGGTATCGGGGAGCTGTTTTTT.